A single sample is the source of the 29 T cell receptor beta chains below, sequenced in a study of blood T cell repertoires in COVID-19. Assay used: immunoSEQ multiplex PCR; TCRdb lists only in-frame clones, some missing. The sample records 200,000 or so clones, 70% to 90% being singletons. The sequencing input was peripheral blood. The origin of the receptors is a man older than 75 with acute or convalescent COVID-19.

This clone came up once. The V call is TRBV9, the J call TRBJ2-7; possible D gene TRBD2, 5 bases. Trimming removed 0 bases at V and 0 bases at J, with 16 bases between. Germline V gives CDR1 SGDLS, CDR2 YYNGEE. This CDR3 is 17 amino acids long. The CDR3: CASSVDPSGLSSYEQYF. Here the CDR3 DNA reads TGTGCCAGCAGCGTAGACCCCAGCGGACTGAGCTCCTACGAGCAGTACTTC.

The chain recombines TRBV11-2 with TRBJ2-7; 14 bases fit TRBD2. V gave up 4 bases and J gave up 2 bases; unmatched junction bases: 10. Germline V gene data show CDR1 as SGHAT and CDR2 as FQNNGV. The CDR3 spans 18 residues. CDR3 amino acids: CASSSTGTSGRGAYEQYF. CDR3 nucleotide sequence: TGTGCCAGCAGCTCCACCGGGACTAGCGGGAGAGGGGCCTACGAGCAGTACTTC.

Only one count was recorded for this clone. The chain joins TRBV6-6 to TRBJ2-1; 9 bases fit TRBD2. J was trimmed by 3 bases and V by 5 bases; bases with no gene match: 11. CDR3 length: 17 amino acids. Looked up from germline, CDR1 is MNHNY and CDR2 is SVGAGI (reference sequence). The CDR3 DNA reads TGTGCCAGCAGTCCGGTTGGAGCGGGAGGTGGCTACAATGAGCAGTTCTTC. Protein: CASSPVGAGGGYNEQFF.

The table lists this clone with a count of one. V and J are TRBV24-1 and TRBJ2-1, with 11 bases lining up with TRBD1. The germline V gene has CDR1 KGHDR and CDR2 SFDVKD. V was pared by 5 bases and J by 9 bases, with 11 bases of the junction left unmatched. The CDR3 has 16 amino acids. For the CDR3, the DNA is TGTGCCACCAGTGGCCTCCTAGGGACAGGGGGATTTGAGCAGTTCTTC. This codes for CATSGLLGTGGFEQFF.

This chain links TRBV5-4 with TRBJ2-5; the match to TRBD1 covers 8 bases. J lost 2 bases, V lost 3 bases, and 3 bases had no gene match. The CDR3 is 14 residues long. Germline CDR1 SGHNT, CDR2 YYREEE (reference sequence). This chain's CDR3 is CASSSGQVQETQYF. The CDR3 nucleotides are TGTGCCAGCAGCTCGGGACAGGTTCAAGAGACCCAGTACTTC.

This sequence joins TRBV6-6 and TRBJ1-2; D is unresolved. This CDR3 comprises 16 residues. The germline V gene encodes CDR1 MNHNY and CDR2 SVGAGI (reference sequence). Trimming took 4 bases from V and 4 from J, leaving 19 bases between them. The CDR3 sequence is CASSSREAVGGYGYTF. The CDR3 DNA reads TGTGCCAGCAGTTCACGCGAGGCGGTAGGTGGCTATGGCTACACCTTC.

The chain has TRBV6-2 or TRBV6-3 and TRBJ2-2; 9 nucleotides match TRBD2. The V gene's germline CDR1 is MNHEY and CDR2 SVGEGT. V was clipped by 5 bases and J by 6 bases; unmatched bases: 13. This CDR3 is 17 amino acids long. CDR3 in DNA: TGTGCCAGCAGTCGCCCGGCGGGAGGGGAAAAAGCCGGGGAGCTGTTTTTT. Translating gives CASSRPAGGEKAGELFF.

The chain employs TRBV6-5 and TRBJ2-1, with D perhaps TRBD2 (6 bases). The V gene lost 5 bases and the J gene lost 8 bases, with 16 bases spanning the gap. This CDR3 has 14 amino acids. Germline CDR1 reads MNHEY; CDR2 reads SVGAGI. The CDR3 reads CASSQTTSSHEQFF. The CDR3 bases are TGTGCCAGCAGTCAAACGACTAGTTCCCATGAGCAGTTCTTC.

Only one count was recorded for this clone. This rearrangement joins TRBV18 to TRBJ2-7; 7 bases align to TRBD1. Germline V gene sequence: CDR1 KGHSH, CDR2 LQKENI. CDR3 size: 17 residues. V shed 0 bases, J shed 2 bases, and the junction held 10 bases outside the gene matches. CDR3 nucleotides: TGTGCCAGCTCACCACCCCAGACAGGGTTTAGAACCTACGAGCAGTACTTC. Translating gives CASSPPQTGFRTYEQYF.

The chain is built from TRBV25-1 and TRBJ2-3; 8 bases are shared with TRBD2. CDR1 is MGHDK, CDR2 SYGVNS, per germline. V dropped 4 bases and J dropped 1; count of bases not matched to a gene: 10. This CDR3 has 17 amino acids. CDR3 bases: TGTGCCAGCAGTGGGCAGAGGCGGGAGGATGGCACAGATACGCAGTATTTT. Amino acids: CASSGQRREDGTDTQYF.

This CDR3 reads CASSPGQGGTGELFF. DNA of the CDR3: TGTGCCAGCTCACCGGGACAGGGGGGCACCGGGGAGCTGTTTTTT. The V and J genes are TRBV18 and TRBJ2-2; 11 nucleotides agree with TRBD1. Germline CDR1 KGHSH, CDR2 LQKENI. This CDR3 has 15 amino acids. V lost 3 bases, J lost 4 bases, and 1 base stayed unmatched.

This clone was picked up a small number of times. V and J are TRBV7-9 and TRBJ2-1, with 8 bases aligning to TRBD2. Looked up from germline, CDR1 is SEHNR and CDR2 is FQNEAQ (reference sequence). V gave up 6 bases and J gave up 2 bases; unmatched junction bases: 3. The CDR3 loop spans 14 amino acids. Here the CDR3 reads CASRTSATYNEQFF. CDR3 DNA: TGTGCCAGCAGGACTAGCGCGACCTACAATGAGCAGTTCTTC.

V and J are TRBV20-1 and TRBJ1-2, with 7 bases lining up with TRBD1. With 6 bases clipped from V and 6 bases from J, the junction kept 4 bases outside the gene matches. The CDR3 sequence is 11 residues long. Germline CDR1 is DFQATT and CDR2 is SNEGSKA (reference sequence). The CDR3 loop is CSAQTGDGYTF. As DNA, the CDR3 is TGCAGTGCACAAACAGGGGATGGCTACACCTTC.

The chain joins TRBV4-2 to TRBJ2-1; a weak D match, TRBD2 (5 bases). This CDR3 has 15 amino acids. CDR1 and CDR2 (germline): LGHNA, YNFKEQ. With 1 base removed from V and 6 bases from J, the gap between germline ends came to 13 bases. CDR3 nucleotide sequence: TGTGCCAGCAGCCAAGTATACGGGGAGCGCAATGAGCAGTTCTTC. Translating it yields CASSQVYGERNEQFF.

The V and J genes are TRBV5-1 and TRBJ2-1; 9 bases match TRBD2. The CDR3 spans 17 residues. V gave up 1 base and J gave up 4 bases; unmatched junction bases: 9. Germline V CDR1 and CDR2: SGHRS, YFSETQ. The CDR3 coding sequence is TGCGCCAGCAGCTTGCCCAAAGCTAGCGGGACGTACAATGAGCAGTTCTTC. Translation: CASSLPKASGTYNEQFF.

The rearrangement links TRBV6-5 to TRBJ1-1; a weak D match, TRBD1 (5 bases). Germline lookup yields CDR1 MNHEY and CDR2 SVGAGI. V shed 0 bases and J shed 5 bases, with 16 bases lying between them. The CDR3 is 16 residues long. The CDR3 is CASSYSLQGSWTEAFF. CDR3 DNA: TGTGCCAGCAGTTACTCCCTTCAGGGTTCGTGGACTGAAGCTTTCTTT.

The CDR3 sequence is CAIGTGGPGETQYF. In DNA, the CDR3 is TGTGCCATCGGGACAGGGGGCCCCGGGGAGACCCAGTACTTC. This chain joins TRBV10-3 and TRBJ2-5; 12 nucleotides agree with TRBD1. V was pared by 8 bases and J by 5 bases, with 6 bases of the junction left unmatched. The CDR3 sequence is 14 residues long. Germline lookup yields CDR1 ENHRY and CDR2 SYGVKD.

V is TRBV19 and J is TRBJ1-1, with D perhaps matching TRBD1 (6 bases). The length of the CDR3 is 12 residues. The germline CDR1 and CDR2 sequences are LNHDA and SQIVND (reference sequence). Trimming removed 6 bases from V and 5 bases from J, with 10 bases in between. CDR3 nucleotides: TGTGCCAGTAGCAGGGGTTGGACTGAAGCTTTCTTT. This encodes CASSRGWTEAFF. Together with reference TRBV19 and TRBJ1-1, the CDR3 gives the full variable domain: DGGITQSPKYLFRKEGQNVTLSCEQNLNHDAMYWYRQDPGQGLRLIYYSQIVNDFQKGDIAEGYSVSREKKESFPLTVTSAQKNPTAFYLCASSRGWTEAFFGQGTRLTVV.

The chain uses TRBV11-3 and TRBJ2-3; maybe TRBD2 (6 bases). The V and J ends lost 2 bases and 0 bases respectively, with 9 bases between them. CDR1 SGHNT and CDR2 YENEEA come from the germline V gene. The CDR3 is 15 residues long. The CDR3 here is CASSLLASSTDTQYF. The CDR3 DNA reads TGTGCCAGCAGCTTACTAGCGTCTAGCACAGATACGCAGTATTTT.

The CDR3 reads CSASATGGAGYEQYV. As DNA, the CDR3 is TGCAGTGCTAGTGCGACAGGGGGCGCTGGCTACGAGCAGTACGTC. The chain uses TRBV20-1 and TRBJ2-7; 10 bases align to TRBD1. The trim removed 3 bases at V and 3 bases at J, leaving 8 bases unmatched. The CDR3 totals 15 residues. Germline values: CDR1 DFQATT, CDR2 SNEGSKA (reference sequence).

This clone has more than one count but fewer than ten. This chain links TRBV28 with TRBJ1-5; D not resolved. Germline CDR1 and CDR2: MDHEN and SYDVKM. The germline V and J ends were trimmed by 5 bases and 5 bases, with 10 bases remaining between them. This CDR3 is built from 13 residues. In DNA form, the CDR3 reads TGTGCCAGCAGTCGCCTTGGAGATCAGCCCCAGCATTTT. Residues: CASSRLGDQPQHF. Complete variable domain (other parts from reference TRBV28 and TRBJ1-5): DVKVTQSSRYLVKRTGEKVFLECVQDMDHENMFWYRQDPGLGLRLIYFSYDVKMKEKGDIPEGYSVSREKKERFSLILESASTNQTSMYLCASSRLGDQPQHFGDGTRLSIL.

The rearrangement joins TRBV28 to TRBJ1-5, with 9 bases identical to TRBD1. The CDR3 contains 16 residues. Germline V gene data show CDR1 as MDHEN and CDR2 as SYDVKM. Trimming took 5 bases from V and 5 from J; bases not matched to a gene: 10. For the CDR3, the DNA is TGTGCCAGCAGTCTCCGGACAGGGGCCTTATATCAGCCCCAGCATTTT. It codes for CASSLRTGALYQPQHF.

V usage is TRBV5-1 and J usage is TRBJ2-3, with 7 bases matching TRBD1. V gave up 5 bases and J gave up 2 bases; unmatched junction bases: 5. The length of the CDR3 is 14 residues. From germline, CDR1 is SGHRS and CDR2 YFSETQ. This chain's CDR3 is CASRTTGVTDTQYF. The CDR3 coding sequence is TGCGCCAGCAGGACTACAGGGGTCACAGATACGCAGTATTTT. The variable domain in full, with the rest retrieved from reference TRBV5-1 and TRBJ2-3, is KAGVTQTPRYLIKTRGQQVTLSCSPISGHRSVSWYQQTPGQGLQFLFEYFSETQRNKGNFPGRFSGRQFSNSRSEMNVSTLELGDSALYLCASRTTGVTDTQYFGPGTRLTVL.

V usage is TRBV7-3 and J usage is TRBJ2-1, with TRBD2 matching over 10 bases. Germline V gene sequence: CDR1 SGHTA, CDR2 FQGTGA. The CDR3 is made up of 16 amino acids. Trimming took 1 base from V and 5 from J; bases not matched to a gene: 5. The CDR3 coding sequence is TGTGCCAGCAGCTTAATGCCTAGCGGGAGCGACAATGAGCAGTTCTTC. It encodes CASSLMPSGSDNEQFF. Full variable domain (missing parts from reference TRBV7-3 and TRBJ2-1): GAGVSQTPSNKVTEKGKYVELRCDPISGHTALYWYRQSLGQGPEFLIYFQGTGAADDSGLPNDRFFAVRPEGSVSTLKIQRTERGDSAVYLCASSLMPSGSDNEQFFGPGTRLTVL.

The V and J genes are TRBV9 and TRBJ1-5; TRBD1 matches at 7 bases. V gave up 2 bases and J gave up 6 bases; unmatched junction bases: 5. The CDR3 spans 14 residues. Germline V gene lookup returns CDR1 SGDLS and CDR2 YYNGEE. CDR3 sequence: CASSVSGGVQPQHF. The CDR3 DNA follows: TGTGCCAGCAGCGTGTCAGGGGGAGTTCAGCCCCAGCATTTT. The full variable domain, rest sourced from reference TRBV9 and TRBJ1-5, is DSGVTQTPKHLITATGQRVTLRCSPRSGDLSVYWYQQSLDQGLQFLIQYYNGEERAKGNILERFSAQQFPDLHSELNLSSLELGDSALYFCASSVSGGVQPQHFGDGTRLSIL.

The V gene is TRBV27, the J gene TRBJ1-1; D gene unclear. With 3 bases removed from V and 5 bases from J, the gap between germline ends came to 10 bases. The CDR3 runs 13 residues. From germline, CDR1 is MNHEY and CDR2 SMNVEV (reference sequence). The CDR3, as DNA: TGTGCCAGCAGTTTTTCCGTGAGGACTGAAGCTTTCTTT. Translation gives CASSFSVRTEAFF.

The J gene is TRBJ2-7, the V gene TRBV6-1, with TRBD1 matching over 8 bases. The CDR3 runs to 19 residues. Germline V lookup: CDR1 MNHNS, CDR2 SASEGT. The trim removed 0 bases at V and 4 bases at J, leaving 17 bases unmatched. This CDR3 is CASSEAVGATGATLYEQYV. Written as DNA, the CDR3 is TGTGCCAGCAGTGAAGCGGTTGGTGCGACAGGGGCCACCTTATACGAGCAGTACGTC.

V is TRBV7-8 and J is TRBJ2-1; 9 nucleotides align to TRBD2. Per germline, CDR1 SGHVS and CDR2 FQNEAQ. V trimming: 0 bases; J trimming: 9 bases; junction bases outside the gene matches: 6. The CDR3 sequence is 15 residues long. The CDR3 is CASSLASGSQFEQFF. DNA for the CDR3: TGTGCCAGCAGCTTAGCTAGCGGGAGCCAATTTGAGCAGTTCTTC.

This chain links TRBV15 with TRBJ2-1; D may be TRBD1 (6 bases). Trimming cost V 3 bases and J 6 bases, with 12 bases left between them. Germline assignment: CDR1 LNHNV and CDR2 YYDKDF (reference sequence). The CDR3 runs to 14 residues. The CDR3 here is CATSRRGFINEQFF. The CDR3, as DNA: TGTGCCACCAGCAGGAGGGGGTTTATCAATGAGCAGTTCTTC.